The TCR beta chain under discussion was sequenced for a study of blood T cell repertoires in COVID-19. CDR1 and CDR2 (germline): MGHRA, YSYEKL. The V and J ends lost 5 bases and 7 bases respectively, with 16 bases between them. This CDR3 comprises 14 residues. Produced via immunoSEQ multiplex PCR; TCRdb's table is partial and in-frame only. The table includes about 240,000 clones, about four fifths detected once. This chain uses TRBV4-1 with TRBJ2-3, with a weak D call TRBD2 (5 bases). The receptor was derived from a man under 40 who had recovered from COVID-19. Sequencing was carried out using peripheral blood. In DNA, the CDR3 is TGCGCCAGCAGCACCCAGGAGGTGCGCAATACGCAGTATTTT. It translates to CASSTQEVRNTQYF.